This T cell receptor (beta chain) originates from a study of metastatic and nonmetastatic thyroid tumors. Study in general: A comparison of repertoires was made across blood and tumor or nodule tissue from malignant and benign thyroid patients.

Comment on this clone: A read error may account for a junction end that differs from germline.

This CDR3 is 13 amino acids long. Germline V gene sequence: CDR1 MNHEY, CDR2 SVGAGI. No patient had received any treatment before thyroid surgery. MiXCR re-clonotyped the PCR reads for TCRdb. The sample includes about 52,000 clones, approximately 15% of them seen just once. The TCR sequence derives from a female donor with papillary thyroid cancer or a benign thyroid nodule (not recorded which). Some clones in this sample may be carry-over from other donors' samples. The sample comprised blood. The chain employs TRBV6-5 and TRBJ1-2; 8 positions agree with TRBD1. CDR3 DNA sequence: TGTCCCAGCAGTTACCAGGGGGCGGTTTGCTACACCTTC. Translating it yields CPSSYQGAVCYTF.